The 18 T cell receptor beta chains below were found in one sample sequenced in a study of T-cell memory formation after mild COVID-19. MiXCR, applied by TCRdb to the 5' RACE reads, yields one record per CDR3 protein. The sample has fewer than 700,000 distinct CDR3 sequences; approximately 19% are singletons. The sample taken for sequencing was PBMCs or a T cell subset sorted from them (not recorded which). The receptors were sampled from an adult woman who had mild COVID-19 (a few samples of this study predate the infection). Cell type and time point are not known.

The V gene is TRBV7-8, the J gene TRBJ1-1; D may be TRBD1 (5 bases). Deletions cut 1 base from V and 4 bases from J, with 13 bases between. The germline gives CDR1 SGHVS, CDR2 FQNEAQ. The CDR3 covers 15 residues. The CDR3 nucleotides are TGTGCCAGCAGCTTAGTTCTAGGGGAGGCCACTGAAGCTTTCTTT. Its translation is CASSLVLGEATEAFF.

The CDR3 here is CATSSLSRVNEAFF. As DNA, the CDR3 is TGTGCCACCAGCAGTCTATCGAGGGTTAATGAAGCTTTCTTT. The gene calls are TRBV15 and TRBJ1-1, with D hard to call. Germline lookup yields CDR1 LNHNV and CDR2 YYDKDF (reference sequence). Trimming pared 3 bases from V and 7 bases from J, leaving 15 bases between. This CDR3 is built from 14 residues.

Here the CDR3 reads CASSLSRGGAGGELFF. DNA of the CDR3: TGTGCCAGCAGCCTCTCTCGCGGGGGGGCCGGAGGGGAGCTGTTTTTT. This rearrangement joins TRBV3-1 to TRBJ2-2; 9 bases line up with TRBD2. Germline V gene lookup returns CDR1 LGHDT and CDR2 YNNKEL (reference sequence). The CDR3 extends over 16 amino acids. V shed 4 bases and J 8 bases; nucleotides not matched to a gene: 11.

This clonotype was observed a handful of times. V and J are TRBV11-3 and TRBJ2-3; D remains ambiguous. The CDR3 totals 16 residues. Germline V gene sequence: CDR1 SGHNT, CDR2 YENEEA. With 0 bases removed from V and 2 bases from J, the gap between germline ends came to 12 bases. The CDR3 DNA reads TGTGCCAGCAGCTTAGATGTGGGCGCCCTCACAGATACGCAGTATTTT. Encoded protein: CASSLDVGALTDTQYF.

CDR3 nucleotide sequence: TGCAGTGCTAGGGCCTCCGGGGGGGGCTACGAGCAGTACTTC. The encoded protein is CSARASGGGYEQYF. The gene calls are TRBV20-1 and TRBJ2-7; 8 bases line up with TRBD2. Germline V CDR1 and CDR2: DFQATT, SNEGSKA (reference sequence). The CDR3 is 14 residues long. The V gene end was trimmed by 3 bases and the J gene end by 3 bases; junction bases not matched to a gene: 7.

Many counts were recorded for this clonotype. V usage is TRBV19 and J usage is TRBJ2-3; the D gene is possibly TRBD2 (6 bases). Trimming removed 9 bases from V and 2 bases from J, with 18 bases in between. This CDR3 region has 15 residues. Germline V gene data show CDR1 as LNHDA and CDR2 as SQIVND (reference sequence). CDR3: CASNMGLYYTDTQYF. The CDR3 DNA follows: TGTGCCAGCAATATGGGACTTTACTACACAGATACGCAGTATTTT.

This clonotype was seen more than once but under ten times. The V call is TRBV4-3, the J call TRBJ1-4; D remains ambiguous. Germline V gene sequence: CDR1 LGHNA, CDR2 YSLEER. CDR3 length: 19 residues. Trimming shortened V by 0 bases and J by 0 bases, and 17 bases separated the two germline ends. DNA of the CDR3: TGCGCCAGCAGCCAAGAACAAGCAGTCATCCGTTCAACTAATGAAAAACTGTTTTTT. Encoded protein: CASSQEQAVIRSTNEKLFF.

The gene calls are TRBV7-2 and TRBJ2-1; 14 nucleotides line up with TRBD2. This CDR3 has 15 residues. V was pared by 1 base and J by 8 bases, with 1 base of the junction left unmatched. Germline V gene sequence: CDR1 SGHTA, CDR2 FQGNSA. CDR3 protein: CASSLVGLAGDEQFF. The CDR3 nucleotides are TGTGCCAGCAGCTTAGTGGGACTAGCGGGAGATGAGCAGTTCTTC.

This chain joins TRBV24-1 and TRBJ2-1, with TRBD2 identical over 10 bases. The CDR3 sequence is 16 residues long. Germline CDR1 KGHDR, CDR2 SFDVKD. With 3 bases clipped from V and 3 bases from J, the junction kept 4 bases outside the gene matches. CDR3 nucleotide sequence: TGTGCCACCAGTGATGCTAGCGGGGGAGACTACAATGAGCAGTTCTTC. It is translated as CATSDASGGDYNEQFF.

This clonotype was observed at least ten times. The V gene is TRBV5-1, the J gene TRBJ2-2; D not certain. V was pared by 2 bases and J by 6 bases, with 8 bases between. There are 13 residues in the CDR3. CDR1 is SGHRS, CDR2 YFSETQ, per germline. The CDR3 loop reads CASSLKGPGELFF. CDR3 nucleotides: TGCGCCAGCAGCTTAAAAGGGCCCGGGGAGCTGTTTTTT.

V and J are TRBV27 and TRBJ1-1; D is unresolved. V dropped 5 bases and J dropped 3 bases, with 16 bases sitting between them. The germline V gene encodes CDR1 MNHEY and CDR2 SMNVEV (reference sequence). There are 15 residues in the CDR3. CDR3 bases: TGTGCCAGCAGTCTCCGAAATTTTGGGGACACTGAAGCTTTCTTT. Residues: CASSLRNFGDTEAFF.

J is TRBJ2-1 and V is TRBV25-1; D possibly corresponds to TRBD2 (6 bases). CDR1 is MGHDK and CDR2 is SYGVNS in the germline V gene. Trimming removed 5 bases from V and 7 bases from J, with 18 bases in between. The CDR3 length is 15 residues. CDR3: CASSPNGRGRNEQFF. The CDR3 bases are TGTGCCAGCAGTCCAAACGGGAGAGGAAGGAATGAGCAGTTCTTC.

There are a few counts of this clonotype. The genes are TRBV19 and TRBJ2-3; possibly TRBD2 for D (6 bases). The CDR3 sequence is 14 residues long. Germline CDR1 is LNHDA and CDR2 is SQIVND (reference sequence). Trimming removed 9 bases from V and 6 bases from J, with 19 bases in between. DNA of the CDR3: TGTGCCAGCAACCCCGGGACTCCGGGGGATACGCAGTATTTT. This codes for CASNPGTPGDTQYF.

The rearrangement joins TRBV15 to TRBJ1-1; D uncertain. Per germline, CDR1 LNHNV and CDR2 YYDKDF (reference sequence). Trimming stripped 5 bases from V and 3 bases from J, with 7 bases between. This CDR3 has 12 residues. CDR3: CATSGRDTEAFF. The DNA for the CDR3 is TGTGCCACCAGCGGGAGGGACACTGAAGCTTTCTTT.

This clonotype was seen more than once but under ten times. The CDR3 region is CASSAPGYEGYEQYF. In DNA, the CDR3 is TGCGCCAGCAGCGCCCCAGGGTATGAAGGCTACGAGCAGTACTTC. The chain links TRBV5-1 to TRBJ2-7; the D gene is possibly TRBD1 (5 bases). V was trimmed by 4 bases and J by 3 bases, leaving 17 bases between them. Germline V CDR1 and CDR2: SGHRS, YFSETQ. CDR3 size: 15 residues. The whole variable domain, remainder taken from reference TRBV5-1 and TRBJ2-7, is KAGVTQTPRYLIKTRGQQVTLSCSPISGHRSVSWYQQTPGQGLQFLFEYFSETQRNKGNFPGRFSGRQFSNSRSEMNVSTLELGDSALYLCASSAPGYEGYEQYFGPGTRLTVT.

The CDR3 DNA reads TGTGCCAGCTCCAGGACTAGCGGTACTGGGACCCAGTACTTC. Translation gives CASSRTSGTGTQYF. V and J are TRBV11-2 and TRBJ2-5; 10 nucleotides agree with TRBD2. The CDR3 totals 14 residues. The V segment lost 8 bases and the J segment 7 bases; nucleotides outside the gene matches: 10. Germline CDR1 is SGHAT and CDR2 is FQNNGV. The full variable domain, in which reference TRBV11-2 and TRBJ2-5 provide the parts outside the CDR3, is EAGVAQSPRYKIIEKRQSVAFWCNPISGHATLYWYQQILGQGPKLLIQFQNNGVVDDSQLPKDRFSAERLKGVDSTLKIQPAKLEDSAVYLCASSRTSGTGTQYFGPGTRLLVL.

The gene calls are TRBV7-9 and TRBJ2-1; maybe TRBD2 (6 bases). V was cut by 2 bases and J by 6 bases, with 11 bases left in between. This CDR3 comprises 14 residues. Germline CDR1 reads SEHNR; CDR2 reads FQNEAQ (reference sequence). CDR3 sequence (DNA): TGTGCCAGCAGCTTATCTAGCGTCCCCAATGAGCAGTTCTTC. It yields the protein CASSLSSVPNEQFF. The complete variable domain, with remaining parts taken from reference TRBV7-9 and TRBJ2-1, reads DTGVSQNPRHKITKRGQNVTFRCDPISEHNRLYWYRQTLGQGPEFLTYFQNEAQLEKSRLLSDRFSAERPKGSFSTLEIQRTEQGDSAMYLCASSLSSVPNEQFFGPGTRLTVL.

This clonotype was counted only a few times. The genes are TRBV3-1 and TRBJ2-5; D is unclear. The CDR3 is 14 amino acids. The germline V and J ends were trimmed by 4 bases and 2 bases, with 11 bases remaining between them. Germline CDR1 is LGHDT and CDR2 is YNNKEL (reference sequence). CDR3 amino acids: CASSPESGQETQYF. The CDR3 DNA follows: TGTGCCAGCAGCCCAGAATCCGGGCAAGAGACCCAGTACTTC.